The clone carrying this TCR beta chain was picked up a small number of times. Antigen specificity is unknown. These data are taken from a study of T cells in Graves' hyperthyroidism and ophthalmopathy. Background on the study: Peripheral blood was collected at initial diagnosis, before any treatment. Notes on the study in general: A model of 13 V-J pairs discriminated ophthalmopathy from stable hyperthyroidism.

Using RNA transcripts as the source, TCR beta CDR3 regions were amplified. The primer set for the first-round RT-PCR of the TCR CDR3 was HTBI. TCRdb independently ran MiXCR on the multiplex PCR reads; one entry per CDR3 protein. The sample lists around 190,000 distinct CDR3 sequences, around a sixth occurring once. The hyperthyroidism was newly diagnosed and had lasted under 2 months; the patients were aged 18 to 65. Exclusion of patients followed from uncontrolled infection, other autoimmune disease, pregnancy or lactation. Trimming at V came to 10 bases and at J to 4 bases, leaving 11 bases not matched to a gene. This CDR3 region has 17 residues. Germline-derived CDR1 and CDR2 are MNHEY and SMNVEV (reference sequence).

The chain has TRBV27 and TRBJ2-2; TRBD2 aligns across 14 bases. Source material: blood. The receptor was isolated from a woman aged 50 to 65 with Graves' hyperthyroidism. The CDR3 protein is CATRGLAGDRATGELFF. In nucleotides, the CDR3 is TGTGCCACCAGGGGACTAGCGGGAGATAGGGCCACCGGGGAGCTGTTTTTT.